The clone carrying this T cell receptor beta chain was counted between two and nine times. Its antigen is as yet unknown. The record originates from a study of T cell repertoires in cytomegalovirus infection. Per germline, CDR1 SGHTA and CDR2 FQGNSA. V lost 2 bases, J lost 6 bases, and 9 bases stayed unmatched. The CDR3 length is 17 residues. TCRdb called the reads again in MiXCR, with one record for every CDR3 protein. The sample includes fewer than 350,000 distinct CDR3 sequences, around a tenth of them seen just once. Overall study results and limits: CMV carriers having the relevant HLA were flagged by cumulative public TCR beta family frequency. HLA-C-restricted TCR beta clonotypes specific for CMV led the ex vivo response.

The specimen was PBMCs. This TCR was recovered from a human donor in good health (CMV status not recorded). Some clones in this sample may be carry-over from other donors' samples. This rearrangement joins TRBV7-2 to TRBJ2-2; 10 bases match TRBD2. The CDR3 DNA reads TGTGCCAGCAGCTTAAGAGGGCTAGCGGGGGTCGCCGGGGAGCTGTTTTTT. This translates into CASSLRGLAGVAGELFF.